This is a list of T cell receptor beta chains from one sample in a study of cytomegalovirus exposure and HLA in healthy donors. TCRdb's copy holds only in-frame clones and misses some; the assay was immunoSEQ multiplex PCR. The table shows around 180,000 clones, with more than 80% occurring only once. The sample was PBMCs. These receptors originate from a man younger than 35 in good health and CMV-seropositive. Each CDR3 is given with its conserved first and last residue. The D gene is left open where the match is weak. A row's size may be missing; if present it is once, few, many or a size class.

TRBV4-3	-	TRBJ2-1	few	CASSQEGPGEAYNEQFF	TGCGCCAGCAGCCAAGAAGGCCCAGGGGAAGCCTACAATGAGCAGTTCTTC
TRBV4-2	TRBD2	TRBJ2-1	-	CASSQDLGTSGRNEQFF	TGTGCCAGCAGCCAAGATCTGGGGACTAGCGGGAGAAATGAGCAGTTCTTC
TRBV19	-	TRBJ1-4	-	CASTPGGRRGGEKLFF	TGTGCCAGTACCCCGGGGGGACGCCGAGGAGGTGAAAAACTGTTTTTT
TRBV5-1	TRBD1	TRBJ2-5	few	CASSSKAGTGDETQYF	TGCGCCAGCAGCTCAAAAGCCGGGACAGGGGACGAGACCCAGTACTTC
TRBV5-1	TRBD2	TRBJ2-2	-	CASSFTSDTGELFF	TGCGCCAGCAGCTTCACTAGCGACACCGGGGAGCTGTTTTTT
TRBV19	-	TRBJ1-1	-	CASSIPWGDTEAFF	TGTGCCAGTAGTATTCCCTGGGGGGACACTGAAGCTTTCTTT
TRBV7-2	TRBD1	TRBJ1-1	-	CASSRTGLGDTEAFF	TGTGCCAGCAGCCGGACAGGCTTGGGGGACACTGAAGCTTTCTTT
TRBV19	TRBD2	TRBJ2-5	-	CASSIREAGETQYF	TGTGCCAGTAGTATCCGGGAGGCGGGAGAGACCCAGTACTTC
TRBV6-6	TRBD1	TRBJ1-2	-	CASSYSEQGRRNGYTF	TGTGCCAGCAGTTACTCGGAACAGGGGAGGCGGAATGGCTACACCTTC
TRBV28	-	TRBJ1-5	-	CASSFIRGRSNQPQHF	TGTGCCAGCAGTTTTATCAGGGGACGGAGCAATCAGCCCCAGCATTTT
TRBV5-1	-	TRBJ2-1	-	CASSFAGLHEQFF	TGCGCCAGCAGCTTTGCGGGGTTGCATGAGCAGTTCTTC
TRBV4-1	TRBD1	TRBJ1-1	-	CASSQLAGQINTEAFF	TGCGCCAGCAGCCAGTTGGCGGGACAGATAAACACTGAAGCTTTCTTT
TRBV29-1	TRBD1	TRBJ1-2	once	CSIGVTGGDYGYTF	TGCAGCATCGGCGTGACAGGGGGGGACTATGGCTACACCTTC
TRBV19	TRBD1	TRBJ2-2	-	CASTSGGGRAGELFF	TGTGCCAGTACTTCAGGGGGTGGGCGAGCCGGGGAGCTGTTTTTT
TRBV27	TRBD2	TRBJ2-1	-	CASSFIPPRAGGLRNEQFF	TGTGCCAGCAGTTTCATCCCCCCCAGGGCGGGAGGGCTGCGGAATGAGCAGTTCTTC
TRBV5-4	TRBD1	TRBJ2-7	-	CASGTGGYEQYF	TGTGCCAGCGGGACAGGGGGCTACGAGCAGTACTTC
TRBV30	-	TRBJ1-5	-	CAWSRVNNQPQHF	TGTGCCTGGAGCAGGGTGAACAATCAGCCCCAGCATTTT
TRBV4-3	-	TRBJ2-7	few	CASSQEVRYEQYF	TGCGCCAGCAGCCAGGAGGTGCGATACGAGCAGTACTTC
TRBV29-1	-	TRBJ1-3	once	CSVGVQATSGNTIYF	TGCAGCGTTGGGGTTCAGGCGACCTCTGGAAACACCATATATTTT
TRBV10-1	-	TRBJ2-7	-	CASSVPTGSYEQYF	TGCGCCAGCAGTGTCCCGACTGGCTCCTACGAGCAGTACTTC
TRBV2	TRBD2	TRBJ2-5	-	CASRGGRAGETQYF	TGTGCCAGCAGGGGCGGGAGGGCCGGAGAGACCCAGTACTTC
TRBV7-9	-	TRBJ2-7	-	CASSPPFRSSYEQYF	TGTGCCAGCAGCCCCCCTTTCCGGAGCTCCTACGAGCAGTACTTC
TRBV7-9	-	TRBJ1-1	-	CASSFIETPNTEAFF	TGTGCCAGCAGCTTCATCGAGACACCGAACACTGAAGCTTTCTTT
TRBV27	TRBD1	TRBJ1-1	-	CASSFNRGQAEAFF	TGTGCCAGCAGTTTCAACAGGGGGCAAGCTGAAGCTTTCTTT
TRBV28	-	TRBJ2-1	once	CASSFLRAGSYNEQFF	TGTGCCAGCAGTTTTCTAAGGGCGGGCTCCTACAATGAGCAGTTCTTC
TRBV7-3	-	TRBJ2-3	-	CASSLFGRSRVPDTQYF	TGTGCCAGCAGCTTATTTGGGCGGAGCAGGGTTCCGGATACGCAGTATTTT
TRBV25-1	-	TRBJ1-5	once	CASSEPGGNQPQHF	TGTGCCAGCAGTGAACCAGGGGGCAATCAGCCCCAGCATTTT
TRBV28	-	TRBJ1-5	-	CASSPGGGWSNQPQHF	TGTGCCAGCAGTCCTGGGGGGGGTTGGAGCAATCAGCCCCAGCATTTT
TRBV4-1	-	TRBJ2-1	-	CASSRVVYNEQFF	TGCGCCAGCAGCCGAGTAGTCTACAATGAGCAGTTCTTC
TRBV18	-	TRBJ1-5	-	CASSPSGSYQPQHF	TGTGCCAGCTCACCCTCGGGATCGTATCAGCCCCAGCATTTT
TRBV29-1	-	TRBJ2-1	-	CSSRSSYNEQFF	TGCAGCTCTCGGAGCTCCTACAATGAGCAGTTCTTC
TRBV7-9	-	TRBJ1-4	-	CASGRNEKLFF	TGTGCCAGCGGGCGAAATGAAAAACTGTTTTTT
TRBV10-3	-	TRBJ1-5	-	CAISESTGDVQPQHF	TGTGCCATCAGTGAGTCAACGGGAGATGTTCAGCCCCAGCATTTT
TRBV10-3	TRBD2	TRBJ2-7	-	CAISEPGLGDYEQYF	TGTGCCATCAGTGAGCCGGGACTAGGGGACTACGAGCAGTACTTC
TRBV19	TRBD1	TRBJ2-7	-	CASSGQVTSYEQYF	TGTGCCAGTTCCGGACAGGTAACCTCCTACGAGCAGTACTTC
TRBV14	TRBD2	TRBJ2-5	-	CASSQATSGRETQYF	TGTGCCAGCAGCCAAGCGACTAGCGGGAGGGAGACCCAGTACTTC
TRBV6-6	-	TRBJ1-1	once	CASKRDTEAFF	TGTGCCAGCAAACGGGACACTGAAGCTTTCTTT
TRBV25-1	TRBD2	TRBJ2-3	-	CASGGGTDTQYF	TGTGCCAGCGGGGGGGGCACAGATACGCAGTATTTT
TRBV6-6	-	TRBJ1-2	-	CASSPDMGGYGYTF	TGTGCCAGCAGCCCAGACATGGGGGGTTACGGCTACACCTTC
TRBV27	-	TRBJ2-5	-	CASSQKGWETQYF	TGTGCCAGCAGCCAAAAGGGGTGGGAGACCCAGTACTTC
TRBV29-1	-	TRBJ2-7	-	CSVEVGASYEQYF	TGCAGCGTTGAAGTGGGCGCCAGCTACGAGCAGTACTTC
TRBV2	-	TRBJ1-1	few	CASGLLAFF	TGTGCCAGCGGGCTCTTAGCTTTCTTT
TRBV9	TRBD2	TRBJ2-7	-	CASSVGLAGGSPSYEQYF	TGTGCCAGCAGCGTAGGACTAGCGGGAGGCTCCCCCTCCTACGAGCAGTACTTC
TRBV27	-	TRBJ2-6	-	CASSLTASGANVLTF	TGTGCCAGCAGTTTAACAGCCTCTGGGGCCAACGTCCTGACTTTC
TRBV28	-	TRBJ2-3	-	CASKRGSQDTQYF	TGTGCCAGCAAAAGAGGGAGCCAGGATACGCAGTATTTT
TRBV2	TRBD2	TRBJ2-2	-	CASRLLQLAGGPSGELFF	TGTGCCAGCAGACTTCTCCAACTAGCGGGAGGGCCGTCCGGGGAGCTGTTTTTT
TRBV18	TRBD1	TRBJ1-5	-	CASSLRTGDQPQHF	TGTGCCAGCTCACTAAGGACAGGGGATCAGCCCCAGCATTTT
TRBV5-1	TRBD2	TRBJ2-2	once	CASKREGNTGELFF	TGCGCCAGCAAGCGGGAGGGGAACACCGGGGAGCTGTTTTTT
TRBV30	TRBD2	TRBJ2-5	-	CAWGLAGGPGETQYF	TGTGCCTGGGGACTAGCGGGAGGGCCCGGGGAGACCCAGTACTTC
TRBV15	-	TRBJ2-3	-	CATSRGGPTDTQYF	TGTGCCACCAGCAGAGGAGGCCCCACAGATACGCAGTATTTT
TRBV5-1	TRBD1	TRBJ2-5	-	CASSLAQGDYKTQYF	TGCGCCAGCAGCTTGGCCCAGGGGGATTATAAGACCCAGTACTTC
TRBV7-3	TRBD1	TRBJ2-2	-	CASSSPGGQNTGELFF	TGTGCCAGCAGCTCGCCAGGGGGCCAGAACACCGGGGAGCTGTTTTTT
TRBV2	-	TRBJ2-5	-	CASSPKPTRLQETQYF	TGTGCCAGCAGTCCGAAACCGACTAGACTACAAGAGACCCAGTACTTC
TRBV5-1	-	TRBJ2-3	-	CASAGSPSSTDTQYF	TGCGCCAGCGCCGGGAGTCCGTCTAGCACAGATACGCAGTATTTT
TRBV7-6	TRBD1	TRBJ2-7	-	CASSLEGTGTYEQYF	TGTGCCAGCAGCTTAGAAGGGACAGGGACCTACGAGCAGTACTTC
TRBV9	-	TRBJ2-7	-	CASSVARFGEQYF	TGTGCCAGCAGCGTAGCCCGTTTCGGCGAGCAGTACTTC
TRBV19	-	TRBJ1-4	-	CASSPTAGYEKLFF	TGTGCCAGTAGTCCCACGGCAGGGTATGAAAAACTGTTTTTT
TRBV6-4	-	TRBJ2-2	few	CASTPQGGRNTGELFF	TGTGCCAGCACCCCTCAGGGCGGTCGGAACACCGGGGAGCTGTTTTTT
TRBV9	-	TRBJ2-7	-	CASSRDSRQYF	TGTGCCAGCAGCCGGGACTCTCGACAGTACTTC